The rows below give T cell receptor beta chains drawn from one sample of a study of graft-versus-host responses after intestinal transplantation. Their specific antigens are unknown. This table comes from immunoSEQ multiplex PCR, and its TCRdb copy is limited to in-frame clones, with some not included. The sample lists 100,000 or so clones, approximately 90% occurring once. This specimen consisted of unstimulated CD4+ T cells sorted from spleen or lymph node cells, obtained before intestinal transplant. The receptors come from a human donor who received an intestinal transplant. CDR3s include the opening cysteine and the closing phenylalanine or tryptophan. A D gene is named only where the DNA matches it firmly. Rows give clone size only sometimes, using once, few, many, or a class for an expanded clone.

J,V,D,size,CDR3,DNA
TRBJ1-6,TRBV4-3,-,-,CASSQDLGRARNSPLHF,TGCGCCAGCAGCCAAGATCTGGGCAGGGCCCGAAATTCACCCCTCCACTTT
TRBJ2-3,TRBV13,TRBD2,-,CASSPRWTSGDTDTQYF,TGTGCCAGCAGCCCCCGGTGGACTAGCGGGGACACAGATACGCAGTATTTT
TRBJ1-1,TRBV19,TRBD1,-,CASSQQGLTEAFF,TGTGCCAGTAGTCAACAGGGGTTAACGGAAGCTTTCTTT
TRBJ1-3,TRBV7-9,TRBD1,-,CVSSLTGVGNTIYF,TGTGTCAGCAGCTTAACAGGGGTTGGAAACACCATATATTTT
TRBJ2-3,TRBV5-4,-,-,CASSLPSETDTQYF,TGTGCCAGCAGCTTGCCTAGCGAAACAGATACGCAGTATTTT
TRBJ2-7,TRBV6-6,-,-,CASRSLYEQYF,TGTGCCAGCAGATCCCTGTACGAGCAGTACTTC
TRBJ2-5,TRBV29-1,-,-,CSVSLPGIRETQYF,TGCAGCGTCTCCCTTCCCGGGATCAGGGAGACCCAGTACTTC
TRBJ2-5,TRBV5-4,-,once,CASSLARVQETQYF,TGTGCCAGCAGCTTGGCCAGGGTACAAGAGACCCAGTACTTC
TRBJ1-1,TRBV5-1,-,-,CASSLDSRTAKAFF,TGCGCCAGCAGCTTGGATTCCAGGACAGCTAAAGCTTTCTTT
TRBJ2-7,TRBV7-7,TRBD1,-,CASSYRTGGSYEQYF,TGTGCCAGCAGTTACCGGACAGGGGGCTCCTACGAGCAGTACTTC
TRBJ2-7,TRBV30,TRBD1,-,CAWSPTGQIYEQYF,TGTGCCTGGAGTCCCACGGGACAGATCTACGAGCAGTACTTC